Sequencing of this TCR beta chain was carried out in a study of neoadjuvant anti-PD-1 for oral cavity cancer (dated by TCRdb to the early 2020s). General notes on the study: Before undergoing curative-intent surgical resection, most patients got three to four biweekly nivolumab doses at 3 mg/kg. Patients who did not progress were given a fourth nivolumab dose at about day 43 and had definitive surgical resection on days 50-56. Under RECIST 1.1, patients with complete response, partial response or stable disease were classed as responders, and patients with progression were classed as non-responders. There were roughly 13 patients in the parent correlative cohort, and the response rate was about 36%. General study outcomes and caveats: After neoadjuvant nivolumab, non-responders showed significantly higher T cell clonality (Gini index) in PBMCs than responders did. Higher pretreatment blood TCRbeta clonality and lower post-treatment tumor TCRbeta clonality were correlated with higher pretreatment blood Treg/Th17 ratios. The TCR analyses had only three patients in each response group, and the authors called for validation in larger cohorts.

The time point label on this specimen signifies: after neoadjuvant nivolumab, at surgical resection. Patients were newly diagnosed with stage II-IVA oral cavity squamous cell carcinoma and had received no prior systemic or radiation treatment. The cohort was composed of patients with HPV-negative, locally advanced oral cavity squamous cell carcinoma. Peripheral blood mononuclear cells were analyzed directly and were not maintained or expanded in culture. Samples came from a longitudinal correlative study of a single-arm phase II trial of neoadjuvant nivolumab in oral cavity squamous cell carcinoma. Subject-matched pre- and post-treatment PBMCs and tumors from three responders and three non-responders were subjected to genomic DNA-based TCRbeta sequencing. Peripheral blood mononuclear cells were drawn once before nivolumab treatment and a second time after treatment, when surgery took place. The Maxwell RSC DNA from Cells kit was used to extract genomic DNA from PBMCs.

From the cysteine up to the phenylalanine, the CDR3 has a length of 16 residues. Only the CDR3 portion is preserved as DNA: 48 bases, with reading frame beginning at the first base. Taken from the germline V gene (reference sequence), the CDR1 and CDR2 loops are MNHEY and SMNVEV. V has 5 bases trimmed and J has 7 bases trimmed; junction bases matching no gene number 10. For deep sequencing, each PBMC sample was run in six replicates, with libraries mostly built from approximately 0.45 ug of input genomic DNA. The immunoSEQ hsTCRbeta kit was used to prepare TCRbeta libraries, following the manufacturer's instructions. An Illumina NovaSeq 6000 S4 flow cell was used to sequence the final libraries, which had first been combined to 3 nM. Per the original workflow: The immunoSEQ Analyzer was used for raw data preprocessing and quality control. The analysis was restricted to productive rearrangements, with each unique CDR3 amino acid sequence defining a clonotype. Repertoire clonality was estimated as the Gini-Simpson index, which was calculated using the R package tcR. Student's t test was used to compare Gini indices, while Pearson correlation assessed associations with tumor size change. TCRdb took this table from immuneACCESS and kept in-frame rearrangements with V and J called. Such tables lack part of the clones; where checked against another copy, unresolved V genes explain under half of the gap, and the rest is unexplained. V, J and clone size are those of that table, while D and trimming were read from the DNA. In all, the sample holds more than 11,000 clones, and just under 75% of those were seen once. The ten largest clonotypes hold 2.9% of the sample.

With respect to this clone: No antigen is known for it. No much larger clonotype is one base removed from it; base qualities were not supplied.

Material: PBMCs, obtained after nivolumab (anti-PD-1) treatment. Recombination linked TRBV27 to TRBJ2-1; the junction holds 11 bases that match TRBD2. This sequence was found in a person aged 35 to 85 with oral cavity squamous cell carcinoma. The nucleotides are TGTGCCAGCAGTCCGGGGACTAGCGGAGGAGGTAATGAGCAGTTCTTC. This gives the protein CASSPGTSGGGNEQFF.